The sequence of this T cell receptor (beta chain) was determined in a study of blood T cell repertoires in COVID-19. Study context: Specimens from acute and convalescent COVID-19 originated in the United States, Italy and Spain. PBMCs, B-cell-depleted T cells, or T cells provided the cDNA or gDNA that made up the material.

The data were produced by immunoSEQ multiplex PCR, yet TCRdb's version contains in-frame clones alone and is incomplete. The data show under 250,000 clones, around nine tenths seen once. This clone has a count of ten or more. Germline-derived CDR1 and CDR2 are SNHLY and FYNNEI. This CDR3 has 10 amino acids. Trimming took 7 bases from V and 13 from J; bases not matched to a gene: 4. The V and J genes are TRBV2 and TRBJ2-1; the match to TRBD2 covers 7 bases. The sequence was obtained from a man aged 18 to 30 with active or convalescent COVID-19. Sequenced input: peripheral blood. The CDR3 here is CASTRESQFF. DNA of the CDR3: TGTGCCAGCACGCGGGAGTCCCAGTTCTTC.